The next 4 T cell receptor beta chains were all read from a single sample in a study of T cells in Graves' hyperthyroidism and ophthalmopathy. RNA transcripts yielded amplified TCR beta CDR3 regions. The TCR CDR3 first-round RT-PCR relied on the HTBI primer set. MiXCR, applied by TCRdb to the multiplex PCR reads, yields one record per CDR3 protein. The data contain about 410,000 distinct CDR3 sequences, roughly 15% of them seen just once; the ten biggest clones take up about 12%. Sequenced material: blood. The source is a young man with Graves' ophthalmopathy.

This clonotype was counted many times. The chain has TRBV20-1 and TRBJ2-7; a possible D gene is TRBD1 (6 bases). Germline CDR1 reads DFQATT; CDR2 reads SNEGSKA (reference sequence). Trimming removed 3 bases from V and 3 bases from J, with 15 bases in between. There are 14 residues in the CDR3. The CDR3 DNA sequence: TGCAGTGCTAGCAGGACAGATCTGTTCTACGAGCAGTACTTC. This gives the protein CSASRTDLFYEQYF.

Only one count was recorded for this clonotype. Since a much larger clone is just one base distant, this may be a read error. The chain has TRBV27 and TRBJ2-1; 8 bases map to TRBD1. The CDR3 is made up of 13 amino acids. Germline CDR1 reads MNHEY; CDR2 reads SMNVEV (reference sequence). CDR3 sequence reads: CASGGQDYNEQSF. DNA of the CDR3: TGTGCCAGCGGGGGACAGGACTACAATGAGCAGTCCTTC.

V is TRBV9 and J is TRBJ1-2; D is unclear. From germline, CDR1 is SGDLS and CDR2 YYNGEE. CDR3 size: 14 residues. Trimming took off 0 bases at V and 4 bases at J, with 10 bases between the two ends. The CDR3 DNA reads TGTGCCAGCAGCGTAGGGAGGTTTTCCTATGGCTACACCTTC. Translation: CASSVGRFSYGYTF.

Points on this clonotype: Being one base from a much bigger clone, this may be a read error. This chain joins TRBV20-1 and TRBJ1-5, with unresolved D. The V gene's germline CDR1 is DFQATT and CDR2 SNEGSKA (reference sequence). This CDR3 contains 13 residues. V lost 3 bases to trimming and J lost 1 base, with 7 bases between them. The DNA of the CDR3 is TGCAGTGCTAGTCGCGGGAGCAATCAGCCCCAGCATTTT. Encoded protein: CSASRGSNQPQHF.